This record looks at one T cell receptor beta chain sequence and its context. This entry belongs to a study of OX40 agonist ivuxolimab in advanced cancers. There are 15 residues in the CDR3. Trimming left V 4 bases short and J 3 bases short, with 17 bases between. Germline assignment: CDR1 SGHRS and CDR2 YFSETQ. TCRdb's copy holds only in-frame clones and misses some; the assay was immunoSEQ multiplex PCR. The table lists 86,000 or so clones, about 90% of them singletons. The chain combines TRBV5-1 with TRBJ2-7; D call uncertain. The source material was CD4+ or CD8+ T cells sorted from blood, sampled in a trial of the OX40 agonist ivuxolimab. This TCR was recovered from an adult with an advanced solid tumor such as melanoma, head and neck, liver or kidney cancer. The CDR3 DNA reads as TGCGCCAGCAGCCTCCCCCTGGGCGGAAACTACGAGCAGTACTTC. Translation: CASSLPLGGNYEQYF.